Sequencing of this T cell receptor beta chain was carried out in a study of T cell repertoires in cytomegalovirus infection (dated by TCRdb to the late 2010s). Regarding the complete study: The peptide stimulations were aimed at well-studied HLA-B-restricted epitopes as well as recently identified HLA-C-restricted CMV epitopes, whose presentation resists viral immunomodulation. The HLA type of each donor mattered for the analysis, because public TCR beta signatures pointed to carriage of CMV infection along with the matching HLA type. What the authors observed across the whole study: The ex vivo response was dominated by HLA-C-restricted CMV-specific TCR beta clonotypes, and the single most frequent clonotype in two of eight donors was supplied by these HLA-C-restricted clonotypes. In both this cohort and an independent cohort of over 350 donors, the cumulative frequency of public TCR beta family members distinguished carriers of CMV infection plus the relevant HLA type.

The CDR3 spans 14 amino acids, including both terminal residues. Only CDR3 DNA is held: 42 bases, read in frame from base 1. V trim: 6 bases; J trim: 5 bases; unmatched bases: 6. About this clonotype itself: Its antigen has not been determined. This CDR3 fails to terminate in the conserved phenylalanine or tryptophan, so it likely reflects a read error.

The sample's treatment or condition label, in plain terms: in vitro stimulation with specific CMV peptide epitopes to enrich CMV-specific T cells. TCRdb shows the sequencer as Illumina HiSeq 1500. TCRdb's own reprocessing of the public reads used fastp at Q25 and MiXCR and kept productive beta chains. Rows are unified per CDR3 protein, each entry keeping the most common DNA and genes. The sample table holds 450,000 to 650,000 distinct CDR3 sequences, of which roughly 42% were seen once. Clones ranked in the top ten supply around 50% of the sample. This chain is built from TRBV12-3 or TRBV12-4 and TRBJ1-5, with 8 middle bases fitting TRBD1. The sequence was collected from a human donor in good health (CMV status not recorded). Some clones in this sample may be carry-over from other donors' samples. Sequenced here: cultured PBMCs, sampled from culture after CMV antigen stimulation. The CDR3: CASSPDRGYQPQHL. The DNA sequence is TGTGCCAGCAGCCCAGACAGGGGATATCAGCCCCAGCATTTG.